The 15 T cell receptor beta chains reported below all come from one sample, sequenced in a study of blood T cell repertoires in COVID-19 (dated by TCRdb to 2019 to 2021). Receptor libraries were prepared by the immunoSEQ multiplex PCR assay. The table comes from immuneACCESS by way of TCRdb, which keeps in-frame sequences with V and J called. Part of the clones is missing from these tables; in studies checked, under half for an unresolved V gene and the rest for unknown reasons. For this sample the table gives more than 250,000 clones, of which 88% were detected only once. Approximately 1.2% of the sample belongs to the ten largest clones. Sequencing used PBMCs or T cells enriched from blood (not recorded which). The receptors shown here come from a woman between 35 and 50 years old with acute COVID-19.

The rearrangement links TRBV7-2 to TRBJ1-5; maybe TRBD1 (5 bases). The CDR3 totals 17 residues. Germline CDR1 SGHTA, CDR2 FQGNSA. V was cut by 5 bases and J by 1 base, with 18 bases left in between. In DNA form, the CDR3 reads TGTGCCAGCAGCCCCCAGGCAGGGCGGGGGAGCAATCAGCCCCAGCATTTT. The encoded protein is CASSPQAGRGSNQPQHF.

J is TRBJ1-2 and V is TRBV4-3; 8 nucleotides agree with TRBD1. V shed 1 base, J shed 6 bases, and the junction held 16 bases outside the gene matches. The CDR3 totals 18 residues. Germline CDR1 reads LGHNA; CDR2 reads YSLEER. CDR3 residues: CASSQAGFEQGGRDGYTF. The CDR3 nucleotides are TGCGCCAGCAGCCAAGCCGGCTTTGAACAGGGGGGAAGGGATGGCTACACCTTC.

The chain has TRBV24-1 and TRBJ2-7; no firm D call. This CDR3 is 13 amino acids long. The germline CDR1 and CDR2 sequences are KGHDR and SFDVKD. The ends were cut back, 4 bases at V and 2 bases at J, with 8 bases in the middle. CDR3 loop: CATSENSPYEQYF. CDR3 in DNA: TGTGCCACCAGTGAAAACAGCCCCTACGAGCAGTACTTC.

The chain links TRBV11-3 to TRBJ2-2; 8 bases map to TRBD2. Germline V CDR1 and CDR2: SGHNT, YENEEA. V was clipped by 0 bases and J by 7 bases; unmatched bases: 1. The CDR3 spans 14 residues. The CDR3: CASSLEAGGGELFF. Here the CDR3 DNA reads TGTGCCAGCAGCTTAGAGGCGGGAGGCGGGGAGCTGTTTTTT.

This chain joins TRBV19 and TRBJ1-2; 8 nucleotides align to TRBD1. The CDR3 has 17 residues. V lost 2 bases, J lost 5 bases, and 13 bases stayed unmatched. Germline V gene lookup returns CDR1 LNHDA and CDR2 SQIVND (reference sequence). The CDR3 sequence: CASSISPLLTGVYGYTF. The DNA of the CDR3 is TGTGCCAGTAGTATAAGTCCCCTTTTGACAGGGGTATATGGCTACACCTTC.

This clone has more than one count but fewer than ten. The V call is TRBV6-5, the J call TRBJ2-7; possibly TRBD2 for D (6 bases). This CDR3 spans 12 amino acids. Trimming cost V 8 bases and J 3 bases, with 11 bases left between them. CDR1 is MNHEY and CDR2 is SVGAGI in the germline V gene. CDR3 in amino acids: CASGGTYYEQYF. The CDR3 DNA follows: TGTGCCAGCGGGGGGACTTACTACGAGCAGTACTTC.

This clone appeared once. The chain has TRBV25-1 and TRBJ1-4; no definite D call. The germline gives CDR1 MGHDK, CDR2 SYGVNS. V lost 2 bases and J 5 bases, leaving 9 bases between the germline ends. There are 14 residues in the CDR3. As DNA, the CDR3 is TGTGCCAGCAGTGAACAGGCACAAAATGAAAAACTGTTTTTT. It encodes CASSEQAQNEKLFF.

The chain links TRBV2 to TRBJ2-3; the match to TRBD2 covers 14 bases. This CDR3 spans 14 amino acids. Trimming took 7 bases from V and 10 from J; bases not matched to a gene: 7. From germline, CDR1 is SNHLY and CDR2 FYNNEI. CDR3 nucleotides: TGTGCCAGCACCCCGGGACTAGCGGGAGCCTCGCAGTATTTT. Its protein product is CASTPGLAGASQYF. Full variable domain (outside the CDR3, taken from reference TRBV2 and TRBJ2-3): EPEVTQTPSHQVTQMGQEVILRCVPISNHLYFYWYRQILGQKVEFLVSFYNNEISEKSEIFDDQFSVERPDGSNFTLKIRSTKLEDSAMYFCASTPGLAGASQYFGPGTRLTVL.

The chain combines TRBV9 with TRBJ1-4; unclear D gene. CDR3 size: 13 residues. Trimming cost V 0 bases and J 5 bases, with 5 bases left between them. Looked up from germline, CDR1 is SGDLS and CDR2 is YYNGEE. CDR3 in DNA: TGTGCCAGCAGCGTAGGAGTCAATGAAAAACTGTTTTTT. Amino acids: CASSVGVNEKLFF.

The chain combines TRBV5-1 with TRBJ2-1; a weak D match, TRBD2 (6 bases). Trimming shortened V by 0 bases and J by 5 bases, and 15 bases separated the two germline ends. The CDR3 loop spans 16 amino acids. Germline loops: CDR1 SGHRS, CDR2 YFSETQ. The CDR3 DNA sequence: TGCGCCAGCAGCTTGGTAGGAGTGGGAGGCGACAATGAGCAGTTCTTC. Translated, it gives CASSLVGVGGDNEQFF.

This clone was seen just once. The chain combines TRBV7-8 with TRBJ1-1, with D possibly TRBD1 on 5 matching bases. Trimming pared 5 bases from V and 1 base from J, leaving 8 bases between. Germline loops: CDR1 SGHVS, CDR2 FQNEAQ. The CDR3 is made up of 13 amino acids. CDR3 residues: CASSLRGNTEAFF. The CDR3 nucleotides read TGTGCCAGCAGCCTAAGGGGGAACACTGAAGCTTTCTTT.

Concerning this clone: The same CDR3 can be traced to other DNA sequences in this sample. This rearrangement joins TRBV6-5 to TRBJ1-3; 7 positions agree with TRBD1. This CDR3 has 13 amino acids. CDR1 MNHEY and CDR2 SVGAGI come from the germline V gene. V gave up 6 bases and J gave up 1 base; unmatched junction bases: 0. The CDR3 DNA reads as TGTGCCAGCAGACAGGGGTCTGGAAACACCATATATTTT. Its protein is CASRQGSGNTIYF.

The chain is built from TRBV9 and TRBJ2-1; D is possibly TRBD2 (5 bases). The CDR3 consists of 15 residues. Per the germline V gene, CDR1 is SGDLS and CDR2 is YYNGEE. Trimming removed 2 bases at V and 3 bases at J, with 12 bases between. The CDR3 bases are TGTGCCAGCAGCGTTTCCCGGGGTCTCTACAATGAGCAGTTCTTC. This sequence encodes CASSVSRGLYNEQFF.

The CDR3 bases are TGTGCCAGCAGCCGCCAGGGGGCAGGCTATGGCTACACCTTC. Its translation: CASSRQGAGYGYTF. The chain has TRBV5-4 and TRBJ1-2; TRBD1 matches at 8 bases. In germline, CDR1 is SGHNT, CDR2 YYREEE (reference sequence). This CDR3 has 14 amino acids. V shed 4 bases, J shed 4 bases, and the junction held 6 bases outside the gene matches.

The V call is TRBV28, the J call TRBJ1-2; TRBD1 aligns across 7 bases. This CDR3 has 13 residues. The germline gives CDR1 MDHEN, CDR2 SYDVKM. V was pared by 5 bases and J by 3 bases, with 3 bases of the junction left unmatched. The CDR3 is CASSTGTDYGYTF. In DNA, the CDR3 is TGTGCCAGCAGTACCGGGACAGACTATGGCTACACCTTC.